This T cell receptor (beta chain) was identified during a study of blood T cell repertoires in COVID-19. Data came from immunoSEQ multiplex PCR; TCRdb stores just in-frame clones and leaves some out. The sample yields tens of thousands of clones, about 86% seen once. CDR1 is SNHLY and CDR2 is FYNNEI in the germline V gene. This CDR3 has 14 residues. J lost 8 bases, V lost 9 bases, and 11 bases had no gene match. V is TRBV2 and J is TRBJ1-4, with 8 bases fitting TRBD1. This sequence was found in a woman of 80 years or more in a cohort sampled during active or convalescent COVID-19. The material sequenced was peripheral blood. CDR3 nucleotides: TGTGCCAGTGATGCCGGGACAGGAGGAGAAAAACTGTTTTTT. Amino acids: CASDAGTGGEKLFF.